Listed below are T cell receptor beta chains from one sample, sequenced in a study of blood T cell repertoires in COVID-19. Sequenced by immunoSEQ multiplex PCR; TCRdb stores in-frame clones only, minus some. The data show 100,000 to 150,000 clones, around 80% seen once. The sequenced sample consisted of peripheral blood. These receptors originate from a man younger than 40 with COVID-19, enrolled during active disease. The CDR3 runs from the conserved cysteine through the conserved F or W. The D gene is left open where the match is weak. Expanded clones are given a class, and other clones once, few, many or no size at all.

cdr3_nt: TGTGCCAGCAGCCCCAGCGGGAGCACAGATACGCAGTATTTT
cdr3_aa: CASSPSGSTDTQYF
v_call: TRBV7-9
clone_size: NA
j_call: TRBJ2-3
d_call: NA

cdr3_nt: TGTGCCAGCAGTTCCGACGGGTATGAGCAGTTCTTC
cdr3_aa: CASSSDGYEQFF
v_call: TRBV12-3/TRBV12-4
clone_size: NA
j_call: TRBJ2-1
d_call: NA

cdr3_nt: TGTGCCAGCAGCGCCCTCGGGGGCTACAATGAGCAGTTCTTC
cdr3_aa: CASSALGGYNEQFF
v_call: TRBV9
clone_size: NA
j_call: TRBJ2-1
d_call: NA

cdr3_nt: TGTGCCAGCAGGGCAAAGGGGCGCGAGCAGTACTTC
cdr3_aa: CASRAKGREQYF
v_call: TRBV6-5
clone_size: NA
j_call: TRBJ2-7
d_call: NA

cdr3_nt: TGTGCCAGCTCACCGGGGGCGAGTGGTGAAAAACTGTTTTTT
cdr3_aa: CASSPGASGEKLFF
v_call: TRBV18
clone_size: NA
j_call: TRBJ1-4
d_call: NA

cdr3_nt: TGTGCCAGCAGCTTGGAGACTAGAAGCTCCTACGAGCAGTACTTC
cdr3_aa: CASSLETRSSYEQYF
v_call: TRBV5-4
clone_size: NA
j_call: TRBJ2-7
d_call: NA

cdr3_nt: TGTGCCAGCGCCAGCGTCCCCTCCTACGAGCAGTACTTC
cdr3_aa: CASASVPSYEQYF
v_call: TRBV27
clone_size: once
j_call: TRBJ2-7
d_call: NA

cdr3_nt: TGTGCCAGCAGCGAGGGGGTGAACACTGAAGCTTTCTTT
cdr3_aa: CASSEGVNTEAFF
v_call: TRBV6-5
clone_size: NA
j_call: TRBJ1-1
d_call: NA

cdr3_nt: TGTGCCAGCAGCCCGGACATGGGTCAGCCCCAGCATTTT
cdr3_aa: CASSPDMGQPQHF
v_call: TRBV28
clone_size: NA
j_call: TRBJ1-5
d_call: NA

cdr3_nt: TGCGCCAGCAGCTTGGCACTAGCGGGGGGCTCAGATACGCAGTATTTT
cdr3_aa: CASSLALAGGSDTQYF
v_call: TRBV5-1
clone_size: NA
j_call: TRBJ2-3
d_call: TRBD2

cdr3_nt: TGTGCCAGCAGCTTGAGGGGAGGAGGTGAGACCCAGTACTTC
cdr3_aa: CASSLRGGGETQYF
v_call: TRBV5-4
clone_size: NA
j_call: TRBJ2-5
d_call: NA

cdr3_nt: TGTGCCAGCAGCGTAGGGTCGGGGAACGAGCAGTACTTC
cdr3_aa: CASSVGSGNEQYF
v_call: TRBV9
clone_size: NA
j_call: TRBJ2-7
d_call: NA

cdr3_nt: TGTGCCAGCATCAAGGGACAGGGAGGTTCACCCCTCCACTTT
cdr3_aa: CASIKGQGGSPLHF
v_call: TRBV28
clone_size: few
j_call: TRBJ1-6
d_call: TRBD1

cdr3_nt: TGTGCCAGCAGTTTTAGTCAGGACCAAGAGACCCAGTACTTC
cdr3_aa: CASSFSQDQETQYF
v_call: TRBV28
clone_size: NA
j_call: TRBJ2-5
d_call: NA

cdr3_nt: TGTGCCAGCAGCTTGGCCGGGAATGAGCAGTTCTTC
cdr3_aa: CASSLAGNEQFF
v_call: TRBV5-4
clone_size: NA
j_call: TRBJ2-1
d_call: NA

cdr3_nt: TGTGCCAGCAGTGTAGGGGATCTTTCACCCCTCCACTTT
cdr3_aa: CASSVGDLSPLHF
v_call: TRBV25-1
clone_size: NA
j_call: TRBJ1-6
d_call: NA

cdr3_nt: TGTGCCAGCAGTTTTTGGGCGAGTGGCAATCAGCCCCAGCATTTT
cdr3_aa: CASSFWASGNQPQHF
v_call: TRBV28
clone_size: NA
j_call: TRBJ1-5
d_call: NA

cdr3_nt: TGTGCCAGCAGCGCGGGACTAGCGGCCGCCTACGAGCAGTACTTC
cdr3_aa: CASSAGLAAAYEQYF
v_call: TRBV5-6
clone_size: NA
j_call: TRBJ2-7
d_call: TRBD2

cdr3_nt: TGCGCCAGCAGCCAAGCTGGGGAAGGGGGCGAATCTAATGAAAAACTGTTTTTT
cdr3_aa: CASSQAGEGGESNEKLFF
v_call: TRBV4-3
clone_size: NA
j_call: TRBJ1-4
d_call: TRBD1

cdr3_nt: TGTGCCAGCAGCAAGGACAGGGTTCCTGTAAAACTGTTTTTT
cdr3_aa: CASSKDRVPVKLFF
v_call: TRBV28
clone_size: NA
j_call: TRBJ1-4
d_call: TRBD1

cdr3_nt: TGTGCCACCCCCCTCTGGGGGGGGAACACTGAAGCTTTCTTT
cdr3_aa: CATPLWGGNTEAFF
v_call: TRBV7-2
clone_size: few
j_call: TRBJ1-1
d_call: NA

cdr3_nt: TGTGCCAGCAGTGCTGGACAGGGAAGAGGGGCTGAAGCTTTCTTT
cdr3_aa: CASSAGQGRGAEAFF
v_call: TRBV28
clone_size: NA
j_call: TRBJ1-1
d_call: TRBD1

cdr3_nt: TGTGCCAGCAAACAGGGGTCCCTCTACGAGCAGTACTTC
cdr3_aa: CASKQGSLYEQYF
v_call: TRBV28
clone_size: NA
j_call: TRBJ2-7
d_call: TRBD1

cdr3_nt: TGTGCCAGCAGCTTAGAGAGCACCTACGAGCAGTACTTC
cdr3_aa: CASSLESTYEQYF
v_call: TRBV7-6
clone_size: few
j_call: TRBJ2-7
d_call: NA

cdr3_nt: TGTGCCAGCAGCTTACTACCTACAGAGATTGAAGCTTTCTTT
cdr3_aa: CASSLLPTEIEAFF
v_call: TRBV7-9
clone_size: few
j_call: TRBJ1-1
d_call: NA

cdr3_nt: TGCAGTGGACAGCACCAAGAGACCCAGTACTTC
cdr3_aa: CSGQHQETQYF
v_call: TRBV20-1
clone_size: NA
j_call: TRBJ2-5
d_call: NA

cdr3_nt: TGTGCCAGCAGCTCGCTGGGGACAGGTGGTGAAAAACTGTTTTTT
cdr3_aa: CASSSLGTGGEKLFF
v_call: TRBV5-6
clone_size: NA
j_call: TRBJ1-4
d_call: TRBD1

cdr3_nt: TGTGCCAGCAGTTACGCGCAGGGCGCCTTTGGCTACACCTTC
cdr3_aa: CASSYAQGAFGYTF
v_call: TRBV6-2/TRBV6-3
clone_size: NA
j_call: TRBJ1-2
d_call: NA

cdr3_nt: TGTGCCAGCAGCTTTTCCGGGACTATGCACAATGAGCAGTTCTTC
cdr3_aa: CASSFSGTMHNEQFF
v_call: TRBV7-3
clone_size: NA
j_call: TRBJ2-1
d_call: TRBD2

cdr3_nt: TGTGCCAGCAGCACCAGTAGCGGGGGACAAGAGACCCAGTACTTC
cdr3_aa: CASSTSSGGQETQYF
v_call: TRBV6-5
clone_size: NA
j_call: TRBJ2-5
d_call: TRBD2

cdr3_nt: TGTGCCAGCACCAATGAAGAACTGTGGGCAAATAATTCACCCCTCCACTTT
cdr3_aa: CASTNEELWANNSPLHF
v_call: TRBV28
clone_size: NA
j_call: TRBJ1-6
d_call: NA

cdr3_nt: TGCGCCAGCAGCCGGGGGTCGAGAAACTATGGCTACACCTTC
cdr3_aa: CASSRGSRNYGYTF
v_call: TRBV5-1
clone_size: NA
j_call: TRBJ1-2
d_call: NA

cdr3_nt: TGCGCCAGCAGCCAAGAAGGGGGGACAGGGGGCTACGAGCAGTACTTC
cdr3_aa: CASSQEGGTGGYEQYF
v_call: TRBV4-3
clone_size: many
j_call: TRBJ2-7
d_call: TRBD1

cdr3_nt: TGTGCCAGCAGCCCCGCCGGGACTAGCGGCCCTCGCGAGCAGTACTTC
cdr3_aa: CASSPAGTSGPREQYF
v_call: TRBV5-4
clone_size: NA
j_call: TRBJ2-7
d_call: TRBD2

cdr3_nt: TGTGCCAGTAGTCACCGGGACAGGCCTTACAATGAGCAGTTCTTC
cdr3_aa: CASSHRDRPYNEQFF
v_call: TRBV19
clone_size: once
j_call: TRBJ2-1
d_call: TRBD1

cdr3_nt: TGTGCCATCAGAGGGACAGGGGGCACCTATGGCTACACCTTC
cdr3_aa: CAIRGTGGTYGYTF
v_call: TRBV10-3
clone_size: NA
j_call: TRBJ1-2
d_call: TRBD1

cdr3_nt: TGTGCCAGCAGTGAGCGGTCCTTTAGCACAGATACGCAGTATTTT
cdr3_aa: CASSERSFSTDTQYF
v_call: TRBV6-1
clone_size: NA
j_call: TRBJ2-3
d_call: NA

cdr3_nt: TGTGCCAGTAGTATCTCCGGGGTTGGCTACGAGCAGTACTTC
cdr3_aa: CASSISGVGYEQYF
v_call: TRBV19
clone_size: NA
j_call: TRBJ2-7
d_call: NA

cdr3_nt: TGTGCCAGCAGTTCCGGAGGGGGGGACGCTAACTACGAGCAGTACTTC
cdr3_aa: CASSSGGGDANYEQYF
v_call: TRBV28
clone_size: NA
j_call: TRBJ2-7
d_call: NA

cdr3_nt: TGTGCCTGGAGTGTTTGGGGGGGCACTGAAGCTTTCTTT
cdr3_aa: CAWSVWGGTEAFF
v_call: TRBV30
clone_size: once
j_call: TRBJ1-1
d_call: NA

cdr3_nt: TGTGCCAGCAGCCCGGGGGGGCCAAGAGGCAATGAGCAGTTCTTC
cdr3_aa: CASSPGGPRGNEQFF
v_call: TRBV28
clone_size: once
j_call: TRBJ2-1
d_call: TRBD2

cdr3_nt: TGTGCCAGCAGTTTATTAGGGGAATCACCCCTCCACTTT
cdr3_aa: CASSLLGESPLHF
v_call: TRBV27
clone_size: NA
j_call: TRBJ1-6
d_call: NA

cdr3_nt: TGTGCCAGCAGTACGCAGGTTAGCACAGATACGCAGTATTTT
cdr3_aa: CASSTQVSTDTQYF
v_call: TRBV2
clone_size: NA
j_call: TRBJ2-3
d_call: NA

cdr3_nt: TGTGCCAGCAGCCCGGGACTAGCGATCTACAATGAGCAGTTCTTC
cdr3_aa: CASSPGLAIYNEQFF
v_call: TRBV5-6
clone_size: NA
j_call: TRBJ2-1
d_call: TRBD2

cdr3_nt: TGCAGCGTTGAGGATCGAGCGGCACCCGAGCAGTTCTTC
cdr3_aa: CSVEDRAAPEQFF
v_call: TRBV29-1
clone_size: NA
j_call: TRBJ2-1
d_call: NA

cdr3_nt: TGTGCCAGCAGTTCTCTAGCGGGAGAGGAGACCCAGTACTTC
cdr3_aa: CASSSLAGEETQYF
v_call: TRBV28
clone_size: NA
j_call: TRBJ2-5
d_call: TRBD2

cdr3_nt: TGTGCCAGCTCAGAAGGGACAGGGATCGGTGAAAAACTGTTTTTT
cdr3_aa: CASSEGTGIGEKLFF
v_call: TRBV18
clone_size: NA
j_call: TRBJ1-4
d_call: TRBD1